This TCR beta chain was identified during a study of T cell responses to AZD1222 COVID-19 vaccine. Whole-study findings and limits: Among those given AZD1222, only five or six were seropositive at baseline.

Measured with immunoSEQ multiplex PCR; TCRdb has only the in-frame clones, and not every one. The sample yields about 150,000 clones, around 93% seen once. With regard to this clone: Its specificity is not known.

Germline V gene data show CDR1 as KGHDR and CDR2 as SFDVKD. The ends were cut back, 6 bases at V and 0 bases at J, with 7 bases in the middle. The CDR3 is made up of 13 amino acids. V is TRBV24-1 and J is TRBJ1-1; no clear D gene. The TCR was taken from an adult who received the AZD1222 COVID-19 vaccine. The sample here was peripheral blood, taken 28 days after the second AZD1222 dose. The CDR3 DNA follows: TGTGCCACCAGTACGGGCTTGAACACTGAAGCTTTCTTT. This codes for CATSTGLNTEAFF.